The 30 T cell receptor beta chains below all came from one sample that was sequenced in a study of lymphopenia after photon versus proton radiotherapy. TCRdb's copy holds only in-frame clones and misses some; the assay was immunoSEQ multiplex PCR. Of around 64,000 clones in the sample, roughly 90% were seen once. The specimen was peripheral blood, collected from a patient treated with proton-based radiotherapy. Receptor source: a man at least 80 years old with esophageal cancer.

Turning to this clone: The junction shows a germline mismatch at one end, possibly a read error. This chain connects TRBV2 to TRBJ1-2, with 9 bases lining up with TRBD1. Germline CDR1 is SNHLY and CDR2 is FYNNEI. CDR3 length: 15 residues. The CDR3, as DNA: TGTGCCAGCAGTGAGGGGACAGGGAATTTCTATGGCCACACCTTC. Translating gives CASSEGTGNFYGHTF.

V usage is TRBV7-8 and J usage is TRBJ2-7; D may be TRBD1 (5 bases). V was shortened by 6 bases and J by 5 bases, with 14 bases between the two germline ends. Germline V lookup: CDR1 SGHVS, CDR2 FQNEAQ. There are 13 residues in the CDR3. This CDR3 is CASRGQLQDEQYF. CDR3 bases: TGTGCCAGCAGGGGGCAGTTGCAAGACGAGCAGTACTTC.

This clone came up a few times. The chain links TRBV9 to TRBJ1-2; D gene unclear. Trimming removed 1 base from V and 2 bases from J, with 12 bases in between. Germline V gene lookup returns CDR1 SGDLS and CDR2 YYNGEE. CDR3 size: 15 residues. DNA for the CDR3: TGTGCCAGCAGCGTAACCCCCAGCAGCAACTATGGCTACACCTTC. Its protein product is CASSVTPSSNYGYTF.

The chain recombines TRBV7-9 with TRBJ1-3; D remains ambiguous. CDR1 and CDR2 (germline): SEHNR, FQNEAQ (reference sequence). The V and J ends lost 8 bases and 4 bases respectively, with 12 bases between them. The CDR3 is 13 residues long. In DNA form, the CDR3 reads TGTGCCAGCGGTGCTGTTTCGGGAAACACCATATATTTT. Its protein product is CASGAVSGNTIYF. The full variable domain, rest sourced from reference TRBV7-9 and TRBJ1-3, is DTGVSQNPRHKITKRGQNVTFRCDPISEHNRLYWYRQTLGQGPEFLTYFQNEAQLEKSRLLSDRFSAERPKGSFSTLEIQRTEQGDSAMYLCASGAVSGNTIYFGEGSWLTVV.

The rearrangement joins TRBV7-2 to TRBJ2-3; 10 bases agree with TRBD1. Germline values: CDR1 SGHTA, CDR2 FQGNSA. The CDR3 extends over 16 amino acids. With 6 bases clipped from V and 1 base from J, the junction kept 7 bases outside the gene matches. The CDR3 DNA reads TGTGCCAGCAGGCTTACCGGGACAGGGGGCACAGATACGCAGTATTTT. Translated: CASRLTGTGGTDTQYF.

This chain joins TRBV28 and TRBJ1-1; possibly TRBD1 for D (5 bases). Germline V gene lookup returns CDR1 MDHEN and CDR2 SYDVKM. The CDR3 has 14 residues. V was pared by 2 bases and J by 10 bases, with 17 bases between. The CDR3 loop reads CASSLEAGYGGAFF. The CDR3, as DNA: TGTGCCAGCAGTTTAGAGGCAGGGTATGGTGGAGCTTTCTTT.

V gene TRBV19 combines with J gene TRBJ2-7, with a weak D call TRBD1 (6 bases). V was pared by 5 bases and J by 5 bases, with 13 bases between. The CDR3 loop spans 13 amino acids. CDR1 is LNHDA, CDR2 SQIVND, per germline (reference sequence). The CDR3: CASSHLGADEQYF. CDR3 DNA: TGTGCCAGTAGTCACCTGGGGGCGGACGAGCAGTACTTC. The full variable domain, completed using reference TRBV19 and TRBJ2-7, is DGGITQSPKYLFRKEGQNVTLSCEQNLNHDAMYWYRQDPGQGLRLIYYSQIVNDFQKGDIAEGYSVSREKKESFPLTVTSAQKNPTAFYLCASSHLGADEQYFGPGTRLTVT.

This rearrangement joins TRBV6-4 to TRBJ2-7; 8 nucleotides agree with TRBD2. J was trimmed by 5 bases and V by 4 bases; bases with no gene match: 13. Per the germline V gene, CDR1 is MRHNA and CDR2 is SNTAGT. The CDR3 has 16 amino acids. CDR3 bases: TGTGCCAGCAGTGGGGGACTAGTAATTTTCCCCCACGAGCAGTACTTC. Protein product: CASSGGLVIFPHEQYF.

This clone was counted between two and nine times. The chain recombines TRBV4-3 with TRBJ2-1; 9 bases fit TRBD2. CDR3 length: 19 residues. V was pared by 1 base and J by 1 base, with 11 bases of the junction left unmatched. CDR1 and CDR2 (germline): LGHNA, YSLEER. The chain's CDR3 is CASSQGEGLAGMSYNEQFF. The CDR3 DNA sequence: TGCGCCAGCAGCCAAGGGGAGGGGCTAGCGGGGATGTCCTACAATGAGCAGTTCTTC.

This clone was detected only a few times. This chain links TRBV2 with TRBJ2-2; D call uncertain. The CDR3 sequence is 13 residues long. Trimming cost V 6 bases and J 3 bases, with 8 bases left between them. The germline V gene encodes CDR1 SNHLY and CDR2 FYNNEI. CDR3 sequence: CASSLVDTGELFF. DNA for the CDR3: TGTGCCAGCAGCCTTGTCGACACCGGGGAGCTGTTTTTT.

There are a few counts of this clone. This chain joins TRBV9 and TRBJ2-1, with 7 bases identical to TRBD1. J was trimmed by 4 bases and V by 2 bases; bases with no gene match: 9. The CDR3 loop spans 16 amino acids. Germline values: CDR1 SGDLS, CDR2 YYNGEE. The CDR3 loop is CASSVGQTGLYNEQFF. The DNA for the CDR3 is TGTGCCAGCAGCGTGGGGCAGACAGGGTTGTACAATGAGCAGTTCTTC.

The rearrangement joins TRBV7-9 to TRBJ1-4; 7 nucleotides line up with TRBD1. Germline V gene sequence: CDR1 SEHNR, CDR2 FQNEAQ (reference sequence). V dropped 2 bases and J dropped 5; count of bases not matched to a gene: 2. This CDR3 is built from 14 residues. CDR3 residues: CASSLPRGNEKLFF. CDR3 nucleotides: TGTGCCAGCAGCTTACCCAGGGGGAATGAAAAACTGTTTTTT.

The V gene is TRBV10-1, the J gene TRBJ2-5, with TRBD1 matching over 9 bases. The CDR3 length is 15 residues. Germline assignment: CDR1 WNHNN and CDR2 SYGVQD (reference sequence). The ends lost 3 bases at V and 6 bases at J; junction bases unmatched: 8. The CDR3 coding sequence is TGCGCCAGCAGTGACCCCGGGACAGGGAGGCAGACCCAGTACTTC. Amino acid sequence: CASSDPGTGRQTQYF.

CDR3 region: CASSLGLAGMQETQYF. Here the CDR3 DNA reads TGCGCCAGCAGCCTCGGACTAGCGGGAATGCAAGAGACCCAGTACTTC. V and J are TRBV5-1 and TRBJ2-5, with TRBD2 identical over 12 bases. The CDR3 consists of 16 residues. Trimming took 4 bases from V and 2 from J; bases not matched to a gene: 6. The V gene's germline CDR1 is SGHRS and CDR2 YFSETQ.

CDR3: CASSFSNSPLHF. CDR3 sequence (DNA): TGTGCCAGCAGCTTTAGTAATTCACCCCTCCACTTT. V and J are TRBV7-6 and TRBJ1-6; no firm D call. CDR1 is SGHVS and CDR2 is FNYEAQ in the germline V gene. The CDR3 loop spans 12 amino acids. The V end was cut by 3 bases, the J end by 6 bases, with 3 bases between.

This clone has a handful of counts. The gene calls are TRBV5-1 and TRBJ1-1; no reliable D call. V shed 0 bases and J shed 2 bases, with 5 bases lying between them. Germline-derived CDR1 and CDR2 are SGHRS and YFSETQ. This CDR3 comprises 13 residues. CDR3 protein: CASSLELNTEAFF. Written as DNA, the CDR3 is TGCGCCAGCAGCTTGGAACTAAACACTGAAGCTTTCTTT.

As for this clone: Different DNA sequences within this sample yield the same CDR3. This chain uses TRBV15 with TRBJ2-2; the D is unclear. CDR1 is LNHNV and CDR2 is YYDKDF in the germline V gene (reference sequence). V was pared by 4 bases and J by 1 base, with 7 bases between. This CDR3 has 14 residues. CDR3 residues: CATSIGGNTGELFF. The CDR3 DNA follows: TGTGCCACCAGCATCGGTGGGAACACCGGGGAGCTGTTTTTT.

J is TRBJ2-7 and V is TRBV27; D possibly matches TRBD1 or TRBD2 (5 bases each). Germline lookup yields CDR1 MNHEY and CDR2 SMNVEV (reference sequence). Trimming shortened V by 2 bases and J by 7 bases, and 18 bases separated the two germline ends. CDR3 length: 15 amino acids. CDR3 bases: TGTGCCAGCAGTTTACGAGGGGTTTATTTGGGGGAGCAGTACTTC. This translates into CASSLRGVYLGEQYF.

J is TRBJ1-1 and V is TRBV7-2, with D possibly TRBD1 on 5 matching bases. The CDR3 totals 13 residues. Germline CDR1 SGHTA, CDR2 FQGNSA. Trimming pared 6 bases from V and 4 bases from J, leaving 12 bases between. The CDR3, as DNA: TGTGCCAGCAGGTTCCAGGGAGTCACTGAAGCTTTCTTT. This gives the protein CASRFQGVTEAFF. The variable domain in full, with the rest retrieved from reference TRBV7-2 and TRBJ1-1, is GAGVSQSPSNKVTEKGKDVELRCDPISGHTALYWYRQSLGQGLEFLIYFQGNSAPDKSGLPSDRFSAERTGGSVSTLTIQRTQQEDSAVYLCASRFQGVTEAFFGQGTRLTVV.

V usage is TRBV11-3 and J usage is TRBJ2-2; unclear D gene. The CDR3 has 13 residues. The ends were cut back, 1 base at V and 2 bases at J, with 2 bases in the middle. Germline V lookup: CDR1 SGHNT, CDR2 YENEEA. CDR3 amino acids: CASSLVNTGELFF. CDR3 sequence (DNA): TGTGCCAGCAGCTTAGTCAACACCGGGGAGCTGTTTTTT. The full variable domain, its missing parts supplied by reference TRBV11-3 and TRBJ2-2, is EAGVVQSPRYKIIEKKQPVAFWCNPISGHNTLYWYLQNLGQGPELLIRYENEEAVDDSQLPKDRFSAERLKGVDSTLKIQPAELGDSAVYLCASSLVNTGELFFGEGSRLTVL.

V and J are TRBV25-1 and TRBJ1-2, with 10 positions matching TRBD1. This CDR3 is 16 amino acids long. J lost 8 bases, V lost 4 bases, and 13 bases had no gene match. Germline CDR1 reads MGHDK; CDR2 reads SYGVNS. The CDR3 DNA is TGTGCCAGCAGTGGCCGGGACAGGGGAATAGGGGCAGGCTACACCTTC. It encodes CASSGRDRGIGAGYTF.

This rearrangement joins TRBV30 to TRBJ2-3; 7 bases match TRBD2. CDR1 and CDR2 from the germline V gene are GTSNPN and SVGIG (reference sequence). Trimming at V came to 1 base and at J to 5 bases, leaving 9 bases not matched to a gene. The CDR3 consists of 15 residues. CDR3 sequence: CAWSGTRSSRDTQYF. CDR3 coding DNA: TGTGCCTGGAGTGGGACTAGATCATCCAGAGATACGCAGTATTTT.

The chain joins TRBV6-5 to TRBJ2-7, with 7 positions matching TRBD1. The trim removed 5 bases at V and 2 bases at J, leaving 9 bases unmatched. Germline V gene sequence: CDR1 MNHEY, CDR2 SVGAGI. The CDR3 has 15 amino acids. CDR3 residues: CASSNDRALAYEQYF. CDR3 DNA sequence: TGTGCCAGCAGTAATGACAGGGCCCTAGCCTACGAGCAGTACTTC.

The gene calls are TRBV27 and TRBJ1-5, with TRBD1 matching over 7 bases. The germline gives CDR1 MNHEY, CDR2 SMNVEV (reference sequence). J gave up 3 bases and V 5 bases, and 4 bases lay outside the gene matches. CDR3 length: 14 amino acids. CDR3 coding DNA: TGTGCCAGCAGTAAACAGGGGTTCAATCAGCCCCAGCATTTT. Protein sequence: CASSKQGFNQPQHF.

The rearrangement links TRBV9 to TRBJ2-3; 8 bases are shared with TRBD2. Germline assignment: CDR1 SGDLS and CDR2 YYNGEE. This CDR3 contains 15 residues. Trimming at V came to 3 bases and at J to 2 bases, leaving 5 bases not matched to a gene. The CDR3 is CASSAGGASTDTQYF. The DNA of the CDR3 is TGTGCCAGCAGCGCCGGGGGGGCGTCCACAGATACGCAGTATTTT.

The chain recombines TRBV4-1 with TRBJ1-2, with 7 positions matching TRBD1. In germline, CDR1 is MGHRA, CDR2 YSYEKL. The CDR3 has 15 residues. V lost 1 base and J lost 3; bases outside the gene matches: 5. The CDR3 loop is CASSQGQGVDYGYTF. In DNA, the CDR3 is TGCGCCAGCAGCCAAGGACAGGGAGTGGACTATGGCTACACCTTC.

The chain is built from TRBV9 and TRBJ2-2; D is undetermined. This CDR3 comprises 13 residues. CDR1 is SGDLS and CDR2 is YYNGEE in the germline V gene. Trimming took off 4 bases at V and 4 bases at J, with 8 bases between the two ends. The CDR3, as DNA: TGTGCCAGCAGCCAAACCAGCACCGGGGAGCTGTTTTTT. Translation gives CASSQTSTGELFF.

This chain links TRBV5-4 with TRBJ1-4; D gene ambiguous. CDR1 SGHNT and CDR2 YYREEE come from the germline V gene (reference sequence). CDR3 length equals 14 residues. Trimming removed 0 bases at V and 8 bases at J, with 11 bases between. CDR3 protein: CASSLVGSEEKLFF. CDR3 nucleotides: TGTGCCAGCAGCTTGGTGGGTTCTGAGGAAAAACTGTTTTTT.

The genes are TRBV18 and TRBJ2-3, with TRBD2 identical over 7 bases. CDR1 KGHSH and CDR2 LQKENI come from the germline V gene. The CDR3 is 14 amino acids. Unmatched junction bases numbered 5, after V lost 4 bases and J lost 4 bases. CDR3 sequence (DNA): TGTGCCAGCTCACTGGAACGGGGGGCAGATACGCAGTATTTT. Its protein product is CASSLERGADTQYF.

V gene TRBV4-3 combines with J gene TRBJ1-5; D is unresolved. The CDR3 consists of 14 residues. The V and J ends lost 0 bases and 1 base respectively, with 4 bases between them. The germline V gene encodes CDR1 LGHNA and CDR2 YSLEER. The CDR3, as DNA: TGCGCCAGCAGCCAAGAGTTGAGCAATCAGCCCCAGCATTTT. Translating it yields CASSQELSNQPQHF.